The rows below give T cell receptor beta chains drawn from one sample of a study of vaccination effects on CD4 cells after COVID-19. These receptors have no known antigen. The repertoire was sequenced with immunoSEQ multiplex PCR; TCRdb's copy has only in-frame clones and lacks some. The sample shows 25,000 to 30,000 clones, roughly 71% of them seen only once. The sample consisted of CD4+ T cells from PBMCs cultured with HCoV-OC43 spike peptides, taken after COVID-19 vaccination. The receptor source for this set is a human donor who received a COVID-19 vaccine. The CDR3 runs from the conserved cysteine through the conserved F or W.

>TRBV20-1
CSASPQGVQPQHF
>TRBV19
CASIRGGPTEAFF
>TRBV6-6
CASSYVAEVTGELFF
>TRBV28
CASSSRYGYTF
>TRBV10-3
CAISESVNVGRETQYF
>TRBV30
CAWSPAVAGELFF
>TRBV14
CASSQARGAASPLHF
>TRBV7-2
CASSFTGGYEQYF
>TRBV6-5
CASRRDIRLETQYF
>TRBV7-6
CASSLGGLDTQYF
>TRBV6-5
CASGLKRGDTQYF
>TRBV24-1
CATEGRGVIQYF
>TRBV18
CASSPPWAGGTGELFF
>TRBV6-5
CASRLGQGGYGYTF
>TRBV6-5
CASRDTGFGQLFF
>TRBV10-3
CAIRGTSGGRETQYF
>TRBV12-3/TRBV12-4
CASTTRIGNTIYF
>TRBV11-2
CASSLEPGPYEQYF
>TRBV7-9
CASSSQRQESSYEQYF
>TRBV7-2
CASSRGPSSGNTIYF
>TRBV6-5
CASSYSATLSYNEQFF
>TRBV5-4
CASSTGQNPLETQYF
>TRBV5-1
CASSLGGTDQETQYF
>TRBV3-1/TRBV3-2
CASSQVAGVTDTQYF
>TRBV19
CASSIGTQHNQPQHF
>TRBV24-1
CATSQGQGTNEKLFF
>TRBV9
CASSVGSSGNNEQFF
>TRBV10-1
CASSESSTDTQYF
>TRBV4-1
CASSQDRGLANTDTQYF
>TRBV6-5
CASSETGGWNEQFF
>TRBV10-1
CASSEVSGTGNEQFF
>TRBV4-1
CASSPPSGIRGLVNEQFF
>TRBV7-9
CASSPGQGAANEKLFF
>TRBV9
CASSVGGGQSSYEQYF
>TRBV5-1
CASSLASPGADTQYF
>TRBV18
CASSPGTGAYEQYF
>TRBV7-9
CASSRDRASGNTIYF
>TRBV11-2
CASSLGIGQGSNQPQHF
>TRBV11-3
CASSDNRNEQFF
>TRBV19
CASSINEGQGGTQYF
>TRBV9
CASSVGAGLYNEQFF
>TRBV15
CATSRDPGPQETQYF
>TRBV7-9
CASSLVGAETQYF
>TRBV5-1
CASSLEASDYEQYF
>TRBV27
CASSLERDGPCISYEQYF
>TRBV6-2/TRBV6-3
CASSPAPPYGYTF
>TRBV6-5
CASTTNGGVNTEAFF
>TRBV3-1/TRBV3-2
CASSRRTAGGAFF
>TRBV6-1
CASSESGNNEQFF
>TRBV5-4
CASSFPGVGGTEAFF
>TRBV29-1
CSGTGPSNIQYF